The clone carrying this T cell receptor (beta chain) has a handful of counts. Its matching antigen is unknown. These data are taken from a study of response to subunit inactivated influenza vaccine. One entry per CDR3 protein results from TCRdb running MiXCR on the RT-PCR reads. The repertoire holds 530,000 or so distinct CDR3 sequences, with 12% to 15% as singletons. Notes on the study in general: Each seasonal flu vaccination may recruit only limited new T cells, authors suggested.

Sequenced here: PBMCs from blood, sampled 12 days after vaccination. This TCR was recovered from a man over 45 who received an inactivated influenza vaccine.

Written as DNA, the CDR3 is TGCGCCAGCAGCTTGATAGGGCACACCGGGGAGCCGGAGCTGTTTTTT. Its translation is CASSLIGHTGEPELFF. This chain links TRBV5-1 with TRBJ2-2; maybe TRBD2 (5 bases). The CDR3 loop spans 16 amino acids. V lost 1 base and J 10 bases, leaving 20 bases between the germline ends. Germline-derived CDR1 and CDR2 are SGHRS and YFSETQ.